The 32 T cell receptor beta chains below were found in one sample sequenced in a study of T cells in Graves' hyperthyroidism and ophthalmopathy. Researchers took RNA transcripts and amplified the TCR beta CDR3 regions from them. In the first-round RT-PCR of the TCR CDR3, the HTBI primer set was used. Each CDR3 protein is one row after TCRdb ran MiXCR on the multiplex PCR reads. This table has a few hundred thousand distinct CDR3 sequences, 13% to 15% appearing once. The specimen was blood. These receptors originate from a woman between 18 and 29 years old with Graves' hyperthyroidism.

Many counts were recorded for this clonotype. J is TRBJ2-2 and V is TRBV6-2 or TRBV6-3, with a possible D match to TRBD2 (6 bases). Trimming took 2 bases from V and 6 from J, leaving 13 bases between them. The V gene's germline CDR1 is MNHEY and CDR2 SVGEGT. The CDR3 is made up of 15 amino acids. CDR3 nucleotides: TGTGCCAGCAGTTACGACCCCACTAGCCCCGGGGAGCTGTTTTTT. Translation gives CASSYDPTSPGELFF.

This clonotype was counted many times. The CDR3 region is CASSPQPPLATGGDTQYF. CDR3 coding DNA: TGCGCCAGCAGCCCTCAGCCCCCCCTAGCGACCGGCGGAGATACGCAGTATTTT. The chain is built from TRBV5-1 and TRBJ2-3, with a weak D call TRBD2 (6 bases). The CDR3 length is 18 residues. CDR1 and CDR2 (germline): SGHRS, YFSETQ. Trimming pared 4 bases from V and 5 bases from J, leaving 26 bases between.

A word on this clonotype: One base away lies a much larger clone, so this may be a sequencing read error. The V call is TRBV11-1, the J call TRBJ2-5, with D tentatively TRBD1 (6 bases). The CDR3 length is 15 residues. The germline CDR1 and CDR2 sequences are SGHAT and FQDESV (reference sequence). The CDR3 loop reads CASSFSDRPQGTQYF. CDR3 sequence (DNA): TGTGCCAGCAGCTTTTCGGACAGACCTCAAGGGACCCAGTACTTC.

The table lists this clonotype with a few counts. The V and J genes are TRBV5-4 and TRBJ2-1; possibly TRBD2 for D (6 bases). Trimming removed 7 bases from V and 4 bases from J, with 12 bases in between. This CDR3 has 13 residues. In germline, CDR1 is SGHNT, CDR2 YYREEE (reference sequence). This CDR3 reads CASELAGYNEQFF. As DNA, the CDR3 is TGTGCCAGCGAACTAGCAGGTTACAATGAGCAGTTCTTC.

In this sample, this clonotype turned up a few times. V is TRBV11-3 and J is TRBJ1-3; a weak D match, TRBD1 (5 bases). The CDR3 runs to 15 residues. Germline assignment: CDR1 SGHNT and CDR2 YENEEA. V dropped 5 bases and J dropped 1 base, with 12 bases sitting between them. The CDR3 region has the DNA TGTGCCAGCAGCGCTGGCAGGGTTTCTGGAAACACCATATATTTT. Residues: CASSAGRVSGNTIYF. The full variable domain, with the rest looked up from reference TRBV11-3 and TRBJ1-3, is EAGVVQSPRYKIIEKKQPVAFWCNPISGHNTLYWYLQNLGQGPELLIRYENEEAVDDSQLPKDRFSAERLKGVDSTLKIQPAELGDSAVYLCASSAGRVSGNTIYFGEGSWLTVV.

This clonotype was seen ten or more times. The chain joins TRBV12-3 or TRBV12-4 to TRBJ2-7; D is undetermined. Trimming left V 4 bases short and J 7 bases short, with 20 bases between. CDR3 length equals 15 residues. The DNA for the CDR3 is TGTGCCAGCAGTTACACCACCCCCGGTACCCGGGAGCAGTACTTC. It yields the protein CASSYTTPGTREQYF.

At least ten counts were recorded for this clonotype. The V and J genes are TRBV12-3 or TRBV12-4 and TRBJ2-7, with 12 nucleotides matching TRBD2. Losses at the gene ends were 6 bases for V and 2 bases for J; bases not matched to a gene: 2. This CDR3 contains 14 residues. CDR3 sequence (DNA): TGTGCCAGCAGGACTAGCGGGAGAACCTACGAGCAGTACTTC. Its protein is CASRTSGRTYEQYF.

This clonotype was seen repeatedly, ten times or more. This chain links TRBV5-1 with TRBJ1-5; TRBD1 agrees at 7 bases. This CDR3 has 15 residues. V dropped 1 base and J dropped 1; count of bases not matched to a gene: 2. Germline values: CDR1 SGHRS, CDR2 YFSETQ. The CDR3 spells CASSLTGDSNQPQHF. The CDR3 region has the DNA TGCGCCAGCAGCTTGACAGGGGACAGCAATCAGCCCCAGCATTTT.

This clonotype appeared many times. The chain is built from TRBV6-1 and TRBJ1-5; no clear D. CDR1 is MNHNS and CDR2 is SASEGT in the germline V gene. Trimming pared 5 bases from V and 0 bases from J, leaving 17 bases between. The CDR3 has 17 residues. The CDR3 coding sequence is TGTGCCAGCAGTTCCAGCGGAACAGACTATAGCAATCAGCCCCAGCATTTT. Residues: CASSSSGTDYSNQPQHF.

This clonotype has a count of ten or more. This chain connects TRBV6-5 to TRBJ2-2, with D unclear. V lost 2 bases, J lost 0 bases, and 16 bases lay in between. From germline, CDR1 is MNHEY and CDR2 SVGAGI. The CDR3 has 18 residues. CDR3 loop: CASSYEYIGTSNTGELFF. The CDR3 nucleotides read TGTGCCAGCAGTTACGAGTACATCGGCACATCGAACACCGGGGAGCTGTTTTTT.

Many counts were recorded for this clonotype. The V gene is TRBV11-2, the J gene TRBJ1-1; TRBD1 is a possible D gene (5 bases). Germline loops: CDR1 SGHAT, CDR2 FQNNGV. V lost 0 bases and J 8 bases, leaving 19 bases between the germline ends. CDR3 length equals 16 residues. The CDR3 DNA follows: TGTGCCAGCAGCTTAGACCCAGGGAGCAGTGGGAGAGAAGCTTTCTTT. This codes for CASSLDPGSSGREAFF.

In this sample, this clonotype turned up many times. The chain is built from TRBV30 and TRBJ2-1, with 8 bases lining up with TRBD1. This CDR3 is built from 14 residues. With 2 bases clipped from V and 4 bases from J, the junction kept 4 bases outside the gene matches. Germline-derived CDR1 and CDR2 are GTSNPN and SVGIG (reference sequence). CDR3 residues: CAWSRTGSYNEQFF. The DNA of the CDR3 is TGTGCCTGGAGTCGGACAGGGTCATACAATGAGCAGTTCTTC.

Only a few counts were recorded for this clonotype. The chain uses TRBV10-3 and TRBJ2-1, with 9 bases identical to TRBD2. This CDR3 region has 13 residues. The V segment lost 8 bases and the J segment 7 bases; nucleotides outside the gene matches: 6. Germline V gene data show CDR1 as ENHRY and CDR2 as SYGVKD. DNA of the CDR3: TGTGCCATCGTTAGCGGGAGTGGGAATGAGCAGTTCTTC. It specifies CAIVSGSGNEQFF.

This clonotype was observed at least ten times. CDR3 nucleotide sequence: TGTGCCACGAGAACCGGGCGCCGAGGCACTGAAGCTTTCTTT. Its protein product is CATRTGRRGTEAFF. The genes are TRBV10-3 and TRBJ1-1; D call uncertain. The CDR3 has 14 amino acids. V was cut by 10 bases and J by 4 bases, with 19 bases left in between. Germline V gene sequence: CDR1 ENHRY, CDR2 SYGVKD.

This clonotype was seen a few times. DNA of the CDR3: TGTGCCAGCAGCTTACAGGGAAGGGGGCTTACCTACGAGCAGTACTTC. It encodes CASSLQGRGLTYEQYF. The chain recombines TRBV11-2 with TRBJ2-7; 7 bases line up with TRBD1. V trimming: 2 bases; J trimming: 2 bases; junction bases outside the gene matches: 9. CDR1 and CDR2 from the germline V gene are SGHAT and FQNNGV. This CDR3 spans 16 amino acids.

The chain carries TRBV7-6 and TRBJ2-3, with a tentative D call TRBD2 (6 bases). Deletions cut 1 base from V and 2 bases from J, with 13 bases between. The CDR3 runs 16 residues. The germline CDR1 and CDR2 sequences are SGHVS and FNYEAQ. The CDR3 nucleotides are TGTGCCAGCAGCTTAGTTCGGAGCGGGCTCACAGATACGCAGTATTTT. Its protein product is CASSLVRSGLTDTQYF.

This clonotype was counted at least ten times. V gene TRBV12-5 combines with J gene TRBJ2-1; the match to TRBD2 covers 16 bases. CDR3 length: 19 residues. Trimming took 0 bases from V and 5 from J; bases not matched to a gene: 7. The germline gives CDR1 LGHNT, CDR2 FRNRAP. The CDR3 DNA sequence: TGTGCTAGTGGTTTGGTACGCGGGACTAGCGGGAGGGCCAACAATGAGCAGTTCTTC. Amino acid sequence: CASGLVRGTSGRANNEQFF.

This clonotype has more than one count but fewer than ten. This chain links TRBV7-9 with TRBJ1-1; 8 positions agree with TRBD1. CDR3 length: 16 amino acids. Germline CDR1 is SEHNR and CDR2 is FQNEAQ (reference sequence). With V trimmed by 2 bases and J by 7 bases, 12 bases remained unmatched. As DNA, the CDR3 is TGTGCCAGCAGCTTAACCTACAGGGGGGATTTAGTTGAAGCTTTCTTT. It encodes CASSLTYRGDLVEAFF. The variable domain in full, completed from reference TRBV7-9 and TRBJ1-1, reads DTGVSQNPRHKITKRGQNVTFRCDPISEHNRLYWYRQTLGQGPEFLTYFQNEAQLEKSRLLSDRFSAERPKGSFSTLEIQRTEQGDSAMYLCASSLTYRGDLVEAFFGQGTRLTVV.

This clonotype was picked up many times. The CDR3: CASSERGDTQYF. CDR3 coding DNA: TGTGCCAGCAGTGAAAGGGGGGATACGCAGTATTTT. V and J are TRBV2 and TRBJ2-3, with TRBD1 as a possible D gene (6 bases). Looked up from germline, CDR1 is SNHLY and CDR2 is FYNNEI. Trimming shortened V by 2 bases and J by 6 bases, and 6 bases separated the two germline ends. The CDR3 runs to 12 residues.

This clonotype showed up just a few times. The chain carries TRBV20-1 and TRBJ1-2, with 8 nucleotides matching TRBD1. This CDR3 has 12 residues. V was pared by 4 bases and J by 3 bases, with 1 base of the junction left unmatched. Germline V gene lookup returns CDR1 DFQATT and CDR2 SNEGSKA (reference sequence). Here the CDR3 reads CSAMDRDYGYTF. CDR3 DNA: TGCAGTGCTATGGACAGGGACTATGGCTACACCTTC.

This chain joins TRBV6-1 and TRBJ2-7, with 7 nucleotides matching TRBD2. V lost 6 bases to trimming and J lost 5 bases; unmatched junction nucleotides: 7. Looked up from germline, CDR1 is MNHNS and CDR2 is SASEGT. The CDR3 runs to 13 residues. As DNA, the CDR3 is TGTGCCAGCAGCCAGACTAGCAGGGACGAGCAGTACGTC. It specifies CASSQTSRDEQYV.

This clonotype was detected many times. The chain carries TRBV6-1 and TRBJ2-3, with D possibly being TRBD2 (6 bases). V lost 6 bases and J lost 6, with 13 bases in between. The CDR3 loop spans 13 amino acids. The germline CDR1 and CDR2 sequences are MNHNS and SASEGT. The CDR3 DNA reads TGTGCCAGCAGCCTCGGGAGTGCGGATACGCAGTATTTT. This translates into CASSLGSADTQYF.

This clonotype was observed a few times. J is TRBJ2-1 and V is TRBV14, with D tentatively TRBD2 (5 bases). This CDR3 spans 15 amino acids. The ends were cut back, 3 bases at V and 8 bases at J, with 17 bases in the middle. CDR1 and CDR2 (germline): SGHDN, FVKESK. The CDR3 loop is CASSHSDRPFYEQFF. CDR3 in DNA: TGTGCCAGCAGCCATAGCGACCGCCCTTTTTATGAGCAGTTCTTC. Based on the CDR3 plus reference TRBV14 and TRBJ2-1, the full variable domain is EAGVTQFPSHSVIEKGQTVTLRCDPISGHDNLYWYRRVMGKEIKFLLHFVKESKQDESGMPNNRFLAERTGGTYSTLKVQPAELEDSGVYFCASSHSDRPFYEQFFGPGTRLTVL.

The V gene is TRBV6-1, the J gene TRBJ2-5; no clear D. The CDR3 covers 18 residues. CDR1 is MNHNS, CDR2 SASEGT, per germline. Trimming left V 2 bases short and J 4 bases short, with 23 bases between. The CDR3, as DNA: TGTGCCAGCAGTGAAAACAGATTCGGTGGCCCCCTAACAGAGACCCAGTACTTC. Translating it yields CASSENRFGGPLTETQYF.

The V gene is TRBV20-1, the J gene TRBJ1-5; unclear D gene. The CDR3 runs 12 residues. Germline V gene data show CDR1 as DFQATT and CDR2 as SNEGSKA (reference sequence). Deletions cut 3 bases from V and 8 bases from J, with 11 bases between. Here the CDR3 reads CSASLGVEPQHF. CDR3 bases: TGCAGTGCTAGCCTGGGAGTAGAGCCCCAGCATTTT.

This clonotype turned up a few times. V is TRBV20-1 and J is TRBJ2-2; D is possibly TRBD2 (6 bases). Between the trimmed V and J ends, which lost 3 bases and 3 bases, there was a span of 17 bases. The CDR3 contains 16 residues. Germline lookup yields CDR1 DFQATT and CDR2 SNEGSKA (reference sequence). The CDR3 sequence is CSASRALAGYTGELFF. CDR3 bases: TGCAGTGCTAGTCGGGCCTTGGCGGGGTACACCGGGGAGCTGTTTTTT.

The chain joins TRBV7-9 to TRBJ2-4, with no clear D. The CDR3 consists of 16 residues. Per the germline V gene, CDR1 is SEHNR and CDR2 is FQNEAQ (reference sequence). The V end was cut by 2 bases, the J end by 1 base, with 12 bases between. Written as DNA, the CDR3 is TGTGCCAGCAGCTTATTTCTACTAAGCGCCAAAAACATTCAGTACTTC. It specifies CASSLFLLSAKNIQYF.

In its sample, this clonotype was seen many times. V and J are TRBV11-2 and TRBJ2-1, with TRBD1 as a possible D gene (5 bases). The CDR3 is 12 residues long. In germline, CDR1 is SGHAT, CDR2 FQNNGV. V lost 3 bases to trimming and J lost 9 bases, with 9 bases between them. This chain's CDR3 is CASSFGATEQFF. CDR3 bases: TGTGCCAGCAGCTTTGGGGCGACTGAGCAGTTCTTC.

A few counts support this clonotype. The V gene is TRBV5-4, the J gene TRBJ2-1; weak D call: TRBD2 (6 bases). Germline values: CDR1 SGHNT, CDR2 YYREEE (reference sequence). The CDR3 consists of 15 residues. V dropped 5 bases and J dropped 2 bases, with 14 bases sitting between them. CDR3 DNA: TGTGCCAGCAGTTCCGGGACTTTGACCTACAATGAGCAGTTCTTC. Translated: CASSSGTLTYNEQFF.

This clonotype has ten or more counts. V and J are TRBV12-3 or TRBV12-4 and TRBJ2-5; TRBD2 aligns across 9 bases. Trimming took 3 bases from V and 9 from J; bases not matched to a gene: 5. CDR3 length equals 13 residues. CDR3 nucleotide sequence: TGTGCCAGCAGTTTCCTAGCGGGAAGGGCCCAGTACTTC. Translated, it gives CASSFLAGRAQYF.

This clonotype was seen only a few times. The rearrangement links TRBV7-2 to TRBJ1-2; 10 nucleotides match TRBD1. The CDR3 covers 15 residues. Germline V gene sequence: CDR1 SGHTA, CDR2 FQGNSA. J was trimmed by 7 bases and V by 5 bases; bases with no gene match: 10. CDR3 protein: CASSTRQGAYGGYTF. The CDR3 DNA reads TGTGCCAGCAGCACCCGACAGGGGGCTTATGGTGGCTACACCTTC.

This clonotype showed up many times. The V gene is TRBV12-5, the J gene TRBJ2-3; D not resolved. In germline, CDR1 is LGHNT, CDR2 FRNRAP. With 4 bases removed from V and 4 bases from J, the gap between germline ends came to 9 bases. This CDR3 has 13 amino acids. CDR3 protein: CASGSFPADTQYF. CDR3 DNA sequence: TGTGCTAGTGGTTCTTTTCCGGCAGATACGCAGTATTTT.